This is a list of T cell receptor beta chains from one sample in a study of OX40 agonist ivuxolimab in advanced cancers. The assay was immunoSEQ multiplex PCR, and TCRdb's table has in-frame clones only and misses some. The sample carries 55,000 to 70,000 clones, 70% to 90% recorded once. The sequenced sample was CD4+ or CD8+ T cells sorted from blood, obtained in a trial of the OX40 agonist ivuxolimab. These receptors were collected from an adult with an advanced solid tumor such as melanoma, head and neck, liver or kidney cancer. The conserved cysteine and the conserved F or W are not part of the CDR3 here. The order of the fields is CDR3 length, J gene, V gene, clone size, CDR3 protein. Expanded clones get a size class; other rows say once, few or many, or leave the size out.

12,TRBJ1-4,TRBV28,-,ASTPGDSNEKLF
12,TRBJ1-4,TRBV30,-,AWSAGEIGEKLF
11,TRBJ2-5,TRBV28,-,ASSHRVGETQY
13,TRBJ2-7,TRBV7-9,-,ASSPPNGVGNEQY
12,TRBJ2-1,TRBV5-1,-,ASSLATSNNEQF
11,TRBJ1-1,TRBV10-3,-,AISRTANTEAF
12,TRBJ2-1,TRBV27,-,ASSFVASGVEQF
13,-,TRBV10-3,once,AISLRDKASYEQY
14,TRBJ2-7,TRBV27,-,ASSSISGPFFYEQY
13,TRBJ2-4,TRBV7-8,-,ASSSSMGQLNIQY
11,TRBJ2-5,TRBV11-3,-,ASSFTGQETQY
11,TRBJ2-6,TRBV19,-,ASSLPGANVLT
11,TRBJ2-7,TRBV7-9,-,ASSLAGVNEQY
8,TRBJ2-1,TRBV28,-,ASSLHEQF
13,TRBJ1-2,TRBV5-1,-,ASRLRTGDYYGYT
11,TRBJ1-2,TRBV5-6,few,ASTGQGFYGYT
11,TRBJ2-5,TRBV5-6,-,ASAPGTGETQY
12,TRBJ2-7,TRBV16,-,ASSGRGLSYEQY
15,TRBJ1-2,TRBV28,-,ASSLWGGTVANYGYT
14,TRBJ1-2,TRBV5-6,once,ASSPQLGPFFLGYT
11,TRBJ1-3,TRBV6-5,-,ASSYFIGNTIY
11,TRBJ2-1,TRBV7-2,-,ASSLGTYNEQF